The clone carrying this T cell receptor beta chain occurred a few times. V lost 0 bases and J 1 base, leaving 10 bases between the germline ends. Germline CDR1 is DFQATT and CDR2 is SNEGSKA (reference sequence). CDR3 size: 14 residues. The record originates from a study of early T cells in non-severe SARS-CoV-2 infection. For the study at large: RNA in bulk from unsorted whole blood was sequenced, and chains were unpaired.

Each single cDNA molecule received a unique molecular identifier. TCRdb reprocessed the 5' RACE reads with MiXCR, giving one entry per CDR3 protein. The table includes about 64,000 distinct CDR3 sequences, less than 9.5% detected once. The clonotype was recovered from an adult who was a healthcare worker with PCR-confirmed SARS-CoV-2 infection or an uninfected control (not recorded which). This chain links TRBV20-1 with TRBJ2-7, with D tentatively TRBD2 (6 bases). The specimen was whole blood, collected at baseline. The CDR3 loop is CSARDRGLSYEQYF. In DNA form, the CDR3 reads TGCAGTGCTAGAGATCGGGGGTTATCCTACGAGCAGTACTTC.